The 24 T cell receptor beta chains given below trace back to one sample, sequenced in a study of post-analysis software for immune sequencing data. The TCR beta cDNA libraries contained unique molecular identifiers. TCRdb reprocessed the PCR reads with MiXCR, giving one entry per CDR3 protein. The sample yields about 430,000 distinct CDR3 sequences, approximately 37% seen once. What these receptors recognize is not known. Findings and limits, study-wide: About five TRBV segments, including TRBV5-6, TRBV5-1 and TRBV20-1, were more frequent in patients than controls.

Sequencing was done on a sample of blood. The receptors here all came from a girl aged 2-15 years with multiple sclerosis.

The chain is built from TRBV2 and TRBJ2-3, with D perhaps matching TRBD2 (6 bases). Germline assignment: CDR1 SNHLY and CDR2 FYNNEI. The CDR3 runs to 16 residues. The V gene lost 0 bases and the J gene lost 5 bases, with 15 bases spanning the gap. The CDR3 sequence is CASSEAASSDGDTQYF. The CDR3 region has the DNA TGTGCCAGCAGTGAAGCGGCCTCTAGCGACGGAGATACGCAGTATTTT.

This clonotype showed up just a few times. The V call is TRBV2, the J call TRBJ1-5, with 9 bases fitting TRBD1. The CDR3 contains 17 residues. Looked up from germline, CDR1 is SNHLY and CDR2 is FYNNEI. V lost 6 bases to trimming and J lost 0 bases; unmatched junction nucleotides: 9. The CDR3 nucleotides are TGTGCCAGCAGCCCGGGACAGGGCGCCTATAGCAATCAGCCCCAGCATTTT. This encodes CASSPGQGAYSNQPQHF.

The gene calls are TRBV7-2 and TRBJ2-7, with 7 nucleotides matching TRBD1. In germline, CDR1 is SGHTA, CDR2 FQGNSA. V was pared by 1 base and J by 4 bases, with 4 bases of the junction left unmatched. CDR3 length: 14 residues. The DNA for the CDR3 is TGTGCCAGCAGCTTAGAGGGGACAGAATACGAGCAGTACTTC. Amino acids: CASSLEGTEYEQYF.

The chain uses TRBV29-1 and TRBJ1-2; TRBD1 is a possible D gene (6 bases). CDR1 and CDR2 from the germline V gene are SQVTM and ANQGSEA. The CDR3 runs to 14 residues. Deletions cut 5 bases from V and 2 bases from J, with 15 bases between. CDR3 bases: TGCAGCGTTCTTCGACAGGAACTAAACTATGGCTACACCTTC. Its protein is CSVLRQELNYGYTF.

In its sample, this clonotype was seen a few times. V and J are TRBV7-2 and TRBJ2-5; 11 bases line up with TRBD2. This CDR3 spans 17 amino acids. Germline assignment: CDR1 SGHTA and CDR2 FQGNSA. J lost 5 bases, V lost 0 bases, and 8 bases had no gene match. CDR3 sequence reads: CASSLALTSGGFETQYF. For the CDR3, the DNA is TGTGCCAGCAGCTTAGCGCTTACTAGCGGGGGTTTTGAGACCCAGTACTTC. Full variable domain (missing parts from reference TRBV7-2 and TRBJ2-5): GAGVSQSPSNKVTEKGKDVELRCDPISGHTALYWYRQSLGQGLEFLIYFQGNSAPDKSGLPSDRFSAERTGGSVSTLTIQRTQQEDSAVYLCASSLALTSGGFETQYFGPGTRLLVL.

This sequence joins TRBV6-1 and TRBJ2-1, with TRBD2 matching 8 bases. From germline, CDR1 is MNHNS and CDR2 SASEGT. The CDR3 extends over 16 amino acids. The junction had 15 bases not matched to a gene; V was cut back by 5 bases and J by 9 bases. The CDR3 loop reads CASSMLGRGAFPEQFF. The CDR3 region has the DNA TGTGCCAGCAGTATGCTTGGGCGGGGGGCGTTCCCTGAGCAGTTCTTC.

The sample holds a few counts of this clonotype. The rearrangement uses TRBV11-2 and TRBJ2-7, with TRBD2 matching over 8 bases. The CDR3 is 13 amino acids. V was pared by 11 bases and J by 0 bases, with 6 bases of the junction left unmatched. Germline lookup yields CDR1 SGHAT and CDR2 FQNNGV. As DNA, the CDR3 is TGTGCCGCTAGCGGGTCGAGCTCCTACGAGCAGTACTTC. Encoded protein: CAASGSSSYEQYF.

This clonotype was observed a few times. The chain recombines TRBV29-1 with TRBJ1-2; 7 bases agree with TRBD1. The CDR3 has 12 amino acids. J was trimmed by 3 bases and V by 6 bases; bases with no gene match: 4. Germline loops: CDR1 SQVTM, CDR2 ANQGSEA. The CDR3 bases are TGCAGCGTGGGGGACAGTGACTATGGCTACACCTTC. Residues: CSVGDSDYGYTF.

This clonotype was seen only a few times. The chain links TRBV29-1 to TRBJ2-7; 13 nucleotides match TRBD2. Germline V CDR1 and CDR2: SQVTM, ANQGSEA. The V segment lost 6 bases and the J segment 0 bases; nucleotides outside the gene matches: 11. CDR3 size: 17 residues. The DNA of the CDR3 is TGCAGCGTATCAGGACTAGCGGGAGTTGGACCCTCCTACGAGCAGTACTTC. This encodes CSVSGLAGVGPSYEQYF.

This clonotype was seen a few times. The rearrangement joins TRBV7-9 to TRBJ2-7, with D perhaps matching TRBD1 (6 bases). The CDR3 has 13 amino acids. V shed 2 bases and J shed 6 bases, with 11 bases lying between them. Germline V lookup: CDR1 SEHNR, CDR2 FQNEAQ (reference sequence). Here the CDR3 DNA reads TGTGCCAGCAGCTTAAGCAGGGGACGCGAGCAGTACTTC. It translates to CASSLSRGREQYF.

This clonotype was found once. The chain joins TRBV5-1 to TRBJ2-1; 9 nucleotides match TRBD1. CDR3 length equals 16 residues. Per the germline V gene, CDR1 is SGHRS and CDR2 is YFSETQ. V dropped 0 bases and J dropped 6; count of bases not matched to a gene: 7. The CDR3 spells CASSLGPGQGGNEQFF. In DNA form, the CDR3 reads TGCGCCAGCAGCTTGGGCCCGGGACAGGGTGGCAATGAGCAGTTCTTC.

This chain links TRBV20-1 with TRBJ2-1, with 8 nucleotides matching TRBD1. CDR3 size: 12 residues. The germline V gene encodes CDR1 DFQATT and CDR2 SNEGSKA (reference sequence). The DNA for the CDR3 is TGCAGGACAGGACAGGGAGGTCGGGAGCAGTTCTTC. Its translation: CRTGQGGREQFF.

This clonotype has only a few counts. The V call is TRBV6-1, the J call TRBJ1-5; D unresolved. Trimming left V 2 bases short and J 0 bases short, with 14 bases between. CDR3 size: 17 residues. Per the germline V gene, CDR1 is MNHNS and CDR2 is SASEGT. CDR3 bases: TGTGCCAGCAGTGAAAGGGAGCAACTCTATAGCAATCAGCCCCAGCATTTT. Its translation: CASSEREQLYSNQPQHF.

The chain has TRBV5-5 and TRBJ1-5; the D is unclear. CDR1 and CDR2 from the germline V gene are SGHKS and YYEKEE (reference sequence). Trimming removed 5 bases from V and 1 base from J, with 7 bases in between. The CDR3 is 13 amino acids. This CDR3 reads CASSLRSNQPQHF. The CDR3, as DNA: TGTGCCAGCAGTTTACGAAGCAATCAGCCCCAGCATTTT.

This clonotype was picked up many times. The chain has TRBV3-1 and TRBJ2-5; D is possibly TRBD1 (6 bases). CDR1 and CDR2 from the germline V gene are LGHDT and YNNKEL (reference sequence). V gave up 4 bases and J gave up 7 bases, with 16 bases separating them. This CDR3 contains 14 residues. CDR3 sequence: CASSLGTLDGTQYF. As DNA, the CDR3 is TGTGCCAGCAGCCTCGGGACACTCGATGGGACCCAGTACTTC.

Here the CDR3 reads CASSLGGSDRDRGDDEQFF. The CDR3 bases are TGTGCCAGCAGCTTGGGCGGGAGTGACCGGGACAGGGGCGACGATGAGCAGTTCTTC. The V call is TRBV5-6, the J call TRBJ2-1; TRBD1 agrees at 10 bases. Germline V gives CDR1 SGHDT, CDR2 YYEEEE. With 0 bases clipped from V and 8 bases from J, the junction kept 17 bases outside the gene matches. The CDR3 contains 19 residues.

Only a few counts were recorded for this clonotype. The chain links TRBV28 to TRBJ2-7, with a possible D match to TRBD2 (6 bases). V was cut by 3 bases and J by 5 bases, with 14 bases left in between. The V gene's germline CDR1 is MDHEN and CDR2 SYDVKM. The CDR3 sequence is 14 residues long. Here the CDR3 reads CASSLRGGIDEQYF. CDR3 coding DNA: TGTGCCAGCAGTTTGAGAGGCGGGATTGACGAGCAGTACTTC.

About this clonotype itself: One end of the junction varies from germline; a read error may be responsible. The chain employs TRBV6-2 or TRBV6-3 and TRBJ2-7; 7 bases map to TRBD2. From germline, CDR1 is MNHEY and CDR2 SVGEGT. The CDR3 runs to 17 residues. The DNA of the CDR3 is TGTGCCAACAGTTACTCGCTGGATGGGGAGGGGCCCTACGAGCAGTACTTC. Encoded protein: CANSYSLDGEGPYEQYF.

The rearrangement uses TRBV11-2 and TRBJ1-2; D might be TRBD1 (5 bases). The CDR3 runs to 15 residues. The ends were cut back, 4 bases at V and 4 bases at J, with 16 bases in the middle. Germline V lookup: CDR1 SGHAT, CDR2 FQNNGV. This chain's CDR3 is CASSSYLQGLYGYTF. CDR3 coding DNA: TGTGCCAGCAGCTCATACCTCCAGGGCCTCTATGGCTACACCTTC.

V usage is TRBV29-1 and J usage is TRBJ2-3; no firm D call. The CDR3 covers 17 residues. CDR1 SQVTM and CDR2 ANQGSEA come from the germline V gene. The CDR3 coding sequence is TGCGGCGCTGGGCTTGGCGCAGCCGAAATACCCACAGATACGCAGTATTTT. Its translation: CGAGLGAAEIPTDTQYF.

The chain combines TRBV27 with TRBJ2-7; D remains unclear. The CDR3 is 14 residues long. Between the trimmed V and J ends, which lost 2 bases and 4 bases, there was a span of 12 bases. Germline V gene lookup returns CDR1 MNHEY and CDR2 SMNVEV (reference sequence). This CDR3 is CASSLMWGRYEQYF. The CDR3 DNA reads as TGTGCCAGCAGTTTAATGTGGGGAAGGTACGAGCAGTACTTC.

CDR3 region: CSVSQDRVGYGYTF. The CDR3 bases are TGCAGCGTTTCTCAGGACAGGGTGGGTTATGGCTACACCTTC. This chain uses TRBV29-1 with TRBJ1-2, with 8 bases lining up with TRBD1. J lost 5 bases, V lost 5 bases, and 10 bases had no gene match. In germline, CDR1 is SQVTM, CDR2 ANQGSEA. This CDR3 is 14 amino acids long.

CDR3 in amino acids: CATSDPRQGSTDTQYF. For the CDR3, the DNA is TGTGCCACCAGTGACCCCAGACAGGGTAGCACAGATACGCAGTATTTT. The rearrangement links TRBV24-1 to TRBJ2-3, with 7 bases aligning to TRBD1. The CDR3 covers 16 residues. The germline V gene has CDR1 KGHDR and CDR2 SFDVKD. V lost 4 bases, J lost 0 bases, and 6 bases stayed unmatched.

V gene TRBV12-5 combines with J gene TRBJ1-1, with a tentative D call TRBD1 (6 bases). CDR1 and CDR2 from the germline V gene are LGHNT and FRNRAP. The CDR3 has 16 amino acids. V was clipped by 2 bases and J by 1 base, with 14 bases between them. CDR3 nucleotides: TGTGCTAGTGGTTTGCCCACGGACAGTAGGAACACTGAAGCTTTCTTT. Protein sequence: CASGLPTDSRNTEAFF. The full variable domain, in which reference TRBV12-5 and TRBJ1-1 provide the parts outside the CDR3, is DARVTQTPRHKVTEMGQEVTMRCQPILGHNTVFWYRQTMMQGLELLAYFRNRAPLDDSGMPKDRFSAEMPDATLATLKIQPSEPRDSAVYFCASGLPTDSRNTEAFFGQGTRLTVV.